One and the same sample provided the 17 T cell receptor beta chains below, sequenced in a study of cytomegalovirus exposure and HLA in healthy donors. 60 Vbeta and 13 Jbeta primers were used in PCR. Sequencing used immunoSEQ multiplex PCR; TCRdb keeps in-frame clones, though not all of them. The repertoire holds 200,000 to 250,000 clones, with about 85% as singletons. Specimen: PBMCs. These receptors were obtained from a human donor in good health.

CDR3 sequence (DNA): TGTGCCAGCAGCTTGGGTAGGGGCGATGGCTACACCTTC. Translating it yields CASSLGRGDGYTF. The chain is built from TRBV5-6 and TRBJ1-2; possible D gene TRBD1, 5 bases. Germline CDR1 is SGHDT and CDR2 is YYEEEE. The ends were cut back, 0 bases at V and 6 bases at J, with 9 bases in the middle. The CDR3 consists of 13 residues.

This clone was observed a few times. The chain joins TRBV28 to TRBJ1-1; D is ambiguous. Germline V gene data show CDR1 as MDHEN and CDR2 as SYDVKM. V lost 5 bases and J 8 bases, leaving 15 bases between the germline ends. The CDR3 totals 13 residues. CDR3 DNA: TGTGCCAGCAGTGCGGAAGTCCTTAGAGAAGCTTTCTTT. This sequence encodes CASSAEVLREAFF.

The rearrangement joins TRBV7-6 to TRBJ2-3, with D maybe TRBD1 (6 bases). The germline gives CDR1 SGHVS, CDR2 FNYEAQ. V was clipped by 5 bases and J by 6 bases, with 15 bases between them. This CDR3 region has 14 residues. CDR3 in DNA: TGTGCCAGCAGCGTGAGGACAGTCAGGGATACGCAGTATTTT. It is translated as CASSVRTVRDTQYF.

This sequence joins TRBV4-2 and TRBJ2-7, with 9 bases matching TRBD1. The CDR3 covers 16 residues. V shed 4 bases, J shed 0 bases, and the junction held 7 bases outside the gene matches. CDR1 is LGHNA and CDR2 is YNFKEQ in the germline V gene. The CDR3 DNA sequence: TGTGCCAGCAGCCGATTTGGACAGGGGAACTCCTACGAGCAGTACTTC. Its protein product is CASSRFGQGNSYEQYF.

The rearrangement links TRBV7-2 to TRBJ2-1, with D hard to call. The CDR3 is 14 amino acids. Per the germline V gene, CDR1 is SGHTA and CDR2 is FQGNSA. The V end was cut by 1 base, the J end by 0 bases, with 4 bases between. The CDR3 loop reads CASSLGRSYNEQFF. Here the CDR3 DNA reads TGTGCCAGCAGCTTAGGTCGCTCCTACAATGAGCAGTTCTTC.

The rearrangement uses TRBV6-5 and TRBJ1-5; D perhaps matches TRBD1 (6 bases). CDR3 length: 15 residues. Germline CDR1 reads MNHEY; CDR2 reads SVGAGI. V lost 6 bases, J lost 3 bases, and 15 bases lay in between. For the CDR3, the DNA is TGTGCCAGCAGAACAAACAGGGTTTACAATCAGCCCCAGCATTTT. It specifies CASRTNRVYNQPQHF.

As regards this clone: The conserved phenylalanine or tryptophan is not found at the CDR3 terminus, so this likely reflects a read error. Because the CDR3's place on the DNA is in doubt, the DNA is left out and the CDR3 is given as listed by TCRdb. V usage is TRBV29-1 and J usage is TRBJ1-2; the D call in the table, TRBD1, was not verified against the DNA. The germline V gene encodes CDR1 SQVTM and CDR2 ANQGSEA. The CDR3 length is 13 residues, termini included. CDR3 region: CSVDRAGGPSLLI.

J is TRBJ2-5 and V is TRBV19; D may be TRBD1 (6 bases). This CDR3 comprises 14 residues. V lost 6 bases to trimming and J lost 1 base, with 12 bases between them. CDR1 is LNHDA, CDR2 SQIVND, per germline (reference sequence). CDR3 in amino acids: CASSGTLTQETQYF. In nucleotides, the CDR3 is TGTGCCAGTAGCGGGACATTGACCCAAGAGACCCAGTACTTC.

V is TRBV28 and J is TRBJ2-7; the match to TRBD2 covers 7 bases. The CDR3 is made up of 14 amino acids. Per the germline V gene, CDR1 is MDHEN and CDR2 is SYDVKM. V lost 6 bases, J lost 6 bases, and 11 bases stayed unmatched. This chain's CDR3 is CASSPSGGSGEQYF. The CDR3 nucleotides read TGTGCCAGCAGCCCCTCTGGCGGGAGTGGCGAGCAGTACTTC.

This clone was recorded only once. The chain uses TRBV2 and TRBJ2-1; a weak D match, TRBD2 (5 bases). The germline V gene has CDR1 SNHLY and CDR2 FYNNEI. The CDR3 extends over 15 amino acids. Between the trimmed V and J ends, which lost 5 bases and 0 bases, there was a span of 11 bases. This CDR3 reads CASSTPAGSYNEQFF. The CDR3 nucleotides read TGTGCCAGCAGTACCCCTGCGGGCTCCTACAATGAGCAGTTCTTC. Full variable domain (remainder filled in from reference TRBV2 and TRBJ2-1): EPEVTQTPSHQVTQMGQEVILRCVPISNHLYFYWYRQILGQKVEFLVSFYNNEISEKSEIFDDQFSVERPDGSNFTLKIRSTKLEDSAMYFCASSTPAGSYNEQFFGPGTRLTVL.

The V and J genes are TRBV5-6 and TRBJ2-3; 11 bases are shared with TRBD2. Germline CDR1 reads SGHDT; CDR2 reads YYEEEE. This CDR3 contains 16 residues. V trimming: 4 bases; J trimming: 5 bases; junction bases outside the gene matches: 9. CDR3 loop: CASSPILAGVEDTQYF. CDR3 DNA sequence: TGTGCCAGCAGCCCCATACTAGCGGGAGTGGAAGATACGCAGTATTTT.

This clone appeared a single time. The chain uses TRBV6-5 and TRBJ2-1; possible D gene TRBD1, 7 bases. Trimming removed 7 bases from V and 3 bases from J, with 10 bases in between. The CDR3 has 13 residues. Germline values: CDR1 MNHEY, CDR2 SVGAGI. The CDR3 is CASMRDSYNEQFF. In nucleotides, the CDR3 is TGTGCCAGCATGCGGGACAGCTACAATGAGCAGTTCTTC.

In this sample, this clone turned up a few times. Lacking the conserved final phenylalanine or tryptophan, this CDR3 likely reflects a read error. The DNA is omitted, as the CDR3 cannot be located on it reliably, and the CDR3 follows TCRdb's listing. This chain connects TRBV10-1 to TRBJ2-7; the tabulated D call, TRBD1, remains unverified against the DNA. Germline CDR1 and CDR2: WNHNN and SYGVQD (reference sequence). The CDR3 is 11 residues long, ends included. CDR3 amino acids: CASKRDRGVLL.

This chain joins TRBV5-4 and TRBJ1-2; D possibly corresponds to TRBD1 (6 bases). From germline, CDR1 is SGHNT and CDR2 YYREEE (reference sequence). The CDR3 consists of 14 residues. Trimming pared 1 base from V and 8 bases from J, leaving 15 bases between. Here the CDR3 reads CASSLSGQGYGYTF. The CDR3 nucleotides are TGTGCCAGCAGCTTGAGTGGGCAGGGGTACGGCTACACCTTC.

The chain recombines TRBV29-1 with TRBJ2-1; D remains unclear. The CDR3 runs 12 residues. Germline V gene lookup returns CDR1 SQVTM and CDR2 ANQGSEA. Between the trimmed V and J ends, which lost 7 bases and 5 bases, there was a span of 12 bases. The CDR3 protein is CSARGAHNEQFF. The CDR3 coding sequence is TGCAGCGCCCGCGGAGCCCACAATGAGCAGTTCTTC.

The J gene is TRBJ2-1, the V gene TRBV5-1; 16 bases map to TRBD2. This CDR3 is 16 amino acids long. Germline trimming cut 4 bases from V and 10 bases from J; bases unmatched to any gene: 8. Germline V gene lookup returns CDR1 SGHRS and CDR2 YFSETQ. The CDR3 region is CASSTGLAGGPAEQFF. For the CDR3, the DNA is TGCGCCAGCAGCACGGGACTAGCGGGAGGGCCGGCGGAGCAGTTCTTC.

This chain joins TRBV7-8 and TRBJ2-3, with TRBD2 as a possible D gene (6 bases). CDR1 SGHVS and CDR2 FQNEAQ come from the germline V gene. Trimming left V 5 bases short and J 2 bases short, with 11 bases between. This CDR3 contains 14 residues. The CDR3 DNA follows: TGTGCCAGCAGCCCCAGCGGGTCCACAGATACGCAGTATTTT. It yields the protein CASSPSGSTDTQYF.